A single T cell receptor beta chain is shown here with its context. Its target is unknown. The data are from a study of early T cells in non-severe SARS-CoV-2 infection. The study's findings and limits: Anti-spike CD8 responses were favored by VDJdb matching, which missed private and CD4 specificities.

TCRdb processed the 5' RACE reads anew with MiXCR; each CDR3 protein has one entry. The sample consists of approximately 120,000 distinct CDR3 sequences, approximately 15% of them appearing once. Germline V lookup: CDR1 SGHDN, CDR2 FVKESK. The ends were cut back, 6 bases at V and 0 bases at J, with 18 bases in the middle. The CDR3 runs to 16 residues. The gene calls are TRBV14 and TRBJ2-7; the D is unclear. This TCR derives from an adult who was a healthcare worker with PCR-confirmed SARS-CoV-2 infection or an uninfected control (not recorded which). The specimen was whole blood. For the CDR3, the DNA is TGTGCCAGCAGGTTCAAGTACGGGCTAAGCTCCTACGAGCAGTACTTC. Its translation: CASRFKYGLSSYEQYF. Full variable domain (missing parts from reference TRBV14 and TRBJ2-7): EAGVTQFPSHSVIEKGQTVTLRCDPISGHDNLYWYRRVMGKEIKFLLHFVKESKQDESGMPNNRFLAERTGGTYSTLKVQPAELEDSGVYFCASRFKYGLSSYEQYFGPGTRLTVT.